These T cell receptor beta chains were read from a single sample in a study of identifying expanded T cells in peripheral blood. Produced via immunoSEQ multiplex PCR; TCRdb's table is partial and in-frame only. The sample lists tens of thousands of clones; approximately 86% were seen once. The sample comprised blood. The receptors here all came from a person aged 18 to 75 in good health. CDR3s include the opening cysteine and the closing phenylalanine or tryptophan. The D gene is left open where the match is weak. Clone sizes are given selectively: once, few, many, or a class where the clone is expanded.

CDR3nt,CDR3aa,j_gene,abundance,v_gene,d_gene
TGTGCCAGCAGTGCGGGTTCCGGGACAGGGCACGAAAAACTGTTTTTT,CASSAGSGTGHEKLFF,TRBJ1-4,-,TRBV2,TRBD1
TGCGCCAGCAGCTTGGCGGGGCTGAGGGAGCAGTACTTC,CASSLAGLREQYF,TRBJ2-7,-,TRBV5-1,-
TGTGCCAGCAGTTACGACACTTTCTCTGGAAACACCATATATTTT,CASSYDTFSGNTIYF,TRBJ1-3,-,TRBV6-5,-
TGTGCCTGGAGTTTTGGGCGCGAGCAGTACTTC,CAWSFGREQYF,TRBJ2-7,-,TRBV30,-
TGCGCCAGCAGTATAGGGGGCAATCAGCCCCAGCATTTT,CASSIGGNQPQHF,TRBJ1-5,-,TRBV5-1,-
TGTGCCAGCAGTTACTCGGTGGGGTCCACTGAAGCTTTCTTT,CASSYSVGSTEAFF,TRBJ1-1,-,TRBV6-6,-
TGTGCCAGCTCACCGCGGGGGGATAGCAATCAGCCCCAGCATTTT,CASSPRGDSNQPQHF,TRBJ1-5,-,TRBV18,-
TGTGCCAGCAGCATTACAGGGGTTATAACCGGGGAGCTGTTTTTT,CASSITGVITGELFF,TRBJ2-2,-,TRBV11-2,TRBD1
TGCGCCAGCAGCACACAGGGAGGTAAAGAAAAACTGTTTTTT,CASSTQGGKEKLFF,TRBJ1-4,-,TRBV5-1,-
TGTGCCAGCAGCTTAAACGGGGGTGGCTACACCTTC,CASSLNGGGYTF,TRBJ1-2,-,TRBV11-3,-
TGTGCCTGGAGTAAAGGAGGCGGGGTGCCTGGAAACACCATATATTTT,CAWSKGGGVPGNTIYF,TRBJ1-3,once,TRBV30,-
TGCAGCGTTGAAGATATAGGGACTATTATGCGGCAGTATTTT,CSVEDIGTIMRQYF,TRBJ2-3,-,TRBV29-1,TRBD2
TGTGCCAGCAGTTCCTTACAGGGGACCTACAATGAGCAGTTCTTC,CASSSLQGTYNEQFF,TRBJ2-1,few,TRBV27,TRBD1
TGCGCCAGCAGCTTTGGCGGGAGGACCTCCCAAAATGAGCAGTTCTTC,CASSFGGRTSQNEQFF,TRBJ2-1,-,TRBV5-1,TRBD2
TGTGCCAGCAGTGCTTTGGGGGGCCTCTACAATGAGCAGTTCTTC,CASSALGGLYNEQFF,TRBJ2-1,-,TRBV6-1,-
TGTGCCAGCAGCTTAGAACGGTCCTATGGCTACACCTTC,CASSLERSYGYTF,TRBJ1-2,-,TRBV7-2,-
TGTGCCACCTCGTTTGGCAACCAAGAGACCCAGTACTTC,CATSFGNQETQYF,TRBJ2-5,-,TRBV19,-
TGTGCCAGCAGTGAACAGAAACCTAACTATGGCTACACCTTC,CASSEQKPNYGYTF,TRBJ1-2,-,TRBV2,-
TGTGCCAGCTCACCGAGTCCCGGGACAGGTATGAACACTGAAGCTTTCTTT,CASSPSPGTGMNTEAFF,TRBJ1-1,-,TRBV18,TRBD1
TGTGCCAGCAGCCCGATGGGGGGGCGAATCCAAGAGACCCAGTACTTC,CASSPMGGRIQETQYF,TRBJ2-5,once,TRBV7-2,-
TGTGCCAGCACCCCAGACAGCCTAGGAGTGACCCAGTACTTC,CASTPDSLGVTQYF,TRBJ2-5,-,TRBV21-1,-
TGCGCCAGCAGCCGGGACTCCCTGAGCACCGGGGAGCTGTTTTTT,CASSRDSLSTGELFF,TRBJ2-2,-,TRBV5-1,-
TGTGCCAGCAGCTCAGTAGCGGGAGGGCCTGGTGAGCAGTTCTTC,CASSSVAGGPGEQFF,TRBJ2-1,-,TRBV7-2,TRBD2
TGTGCCAGCAGCGTAAGTGGGAGGGCCACAGATACGCAGTATTTT,CASSVSGRATDTQYF,TRBJ2-3,-,TRBV9,TRBD2
TGTGCCAGCTCACCAAAGCCTAGGGGAGATTCACCCCTCCACTTT,CASSPKPRGDSPLHF,TRBJ1-6,once,TRBV18,-
TGTGCCAGCTCAGGCGGGACAGCCTTCTCTGGAAACACCATATATTTT,CASSGGTAFSGNTIYF,TRBJ1-3,-,TRBV18,TRBD1
TGTGCCACCAGCAGAGATTTGGGACAGGCGAGGGAAAAACTGTTTTTT,CATSRDLGQAREKLFF,TRBJ1-4,-,TRBV15,TRBD1
TGTGCCAGCAGCTATGGGGGGACAGGGTCCAAAAACATTCAGTACTTC,CASSYGGTGSKNIQYF,TRBJ2-4,-,TRBV7-6,TRBD1
TGCGCCAGCAGCTTCTCGACAGTTACCTATGAAGCTTTCTTT,CASSFSTVTYEAFF,TRBJ1-1,-,TRBV5-1,-
TGTGCCAGCTCCCGACAGAGTCTAAACACTGAAGCTTTCTTT,CASSRQSLNTEAFF,TRBJ1-1,-,TRBV18,-
TGTGCCTGGAGTAAAATTCGGAATTCACCCCTCCACTTT,CAWSKIRNSPLHF,TRBJ1-6,-,TRBV30,-
TGTGCCAGCAGTACCGCTGGGACAGGGGATGGCTACACCTTC,CASSTAGTGDGYTF,TRBJ1-2,-,TRBV6-1,TRBD1
TGTGCCAGCAGGCCCGGGCAGGACTATGGCTACACCTTC,CASRPGQDYGYTF,TRBJ1-2,-,TRBV6-6,-
TGCGCCAGCACCGGATGGGACAGAAGACCCGTTAGCAATCAGCCCCAGCATTTT,CASTGWDRRPVSNQPQHF,TRBJ1-5,-,TRBV23-1,TRBD1
TGTGCTAGTGGCACTAGACCGGGAGAGACTGAAGCTTTCTTT,CASGTRPGETEAFF,TRBJ1-1,-,TRBV12-5,-
TGTGCCAGCAGTCCGGGTGTGGGAGATACGCAGTATTTT,CASSPGVGDTQYF,TRBJ2-3,-,TRBV2,-
TGTGCCAGCATGGGAGCGGGGGCGGGAGATACGCAGTATTTT,CASMGAGAGDTQYF,TRBJ2-3,-,TRBV6-1,TRBD2
TGTGCCAGCAGCTTGCTCGGTAGCGGGGCCTACAATGAGCAGTTCTTC,CASSLLGSGAYNEQFF,TRBJ2-1,-,TRBV7-2,TRBD2
TGCGCCAGCGGGGAGGACAGGAACACTGAAGCTTTCTTT,CASGEDRNTEAFF,TRBJ1-1,few,TRBV10-2,-
TGTGCCAGCAGTTACGGAGGGGGGGACTATGGCTACACCTTC,CASSYGGGDYGYTF,TRBJ1-2,-,TRBV6-5,-
TGTGCCAGCAGAGGGACTCCGAGCTCTGGAAACACCATATATTTT,CASRGTPSSGNTIYF,TRBJ1-3,-,TRBV27,-
TGCAGCGTTAGCGGGGGGGCCCCCAATGAGCAGTTCTTC,CSVSGGAPNEQFF,TRBJ2-1,-,TRBV29-1,TRBD2
TGTGCCAGCAGCCCTCGCCAAGTAATGAACACTGAAGCTTTCTTT,CASSPRQVMNTEAFF,TRBJ1-1,-,TRBV9,-
TGTGCCAGCAGCGCGGCGGGTACCCGGTCTGGAAACACCATATATTTT,CASSAAGTRSGNTIYF,TRBJ1-3,-,TRBV7-2,-
TGTGCCAGTAGTATTTTTTGGCAGGGCTCCTACAATGAGCAGTTCTTC,CASSIFWQGSYNEQFF,TRBJ2-1,-,TRBV19,-
TGTGCCAGCAGGGGAGTAGGGACAGCTCTTAATGAAAAACTGTTTTTT,CASRGVGTALNEKLFF,TRBJ1-4,-,TRBV2,TRBD1
TGTGCCAGCAGCTTATTTCAGGGGCCCACCGGGGAGCTGTTTTTT,CASSLFQGPTGELFF,TRBJ2-2,-,TRBV7-2,-
TGTGCCAGCAGCCCCAGACAGGGAGTGATCTATGGCTACACCTTC,CASSPRQGVIYGYTF,TRBJ1-2,-,TRBV7-9,TRBD1
TGTGCCTGGAGTGGTGGGGGTGGCACAGATACGCAGTATTTT,CAWSGGGGTDTQYF,TRBJ2-3,-,TRBV30,-
TGTGCCAGCAGCCAGGCCCCGAACACTGAAGCTTTCTTT,CASSQAPNTEAFF,TRBJ1-1,-,TRBV2,-
TGTGCCAGCAGAAAAACTACAGGGGGCGGGAAGCAGTATTTT,CASRKTTGGGKQYF,TRBJ2-3,-,TRBV2,TRBD1
TGTGCCAGCAGTTACGCTTCGACAGGGGGCTATGGCTACACCTTC,CASSYASTGGYGYTF,TRBJ1-2,-,TRBV6-6,TRBD1
TGCGCCAGCAGCTTGGTAAGGGGTCCCCTTTACGAGCAGTACTTC,CASSLVRGPLYEQYF,TRBJ2-7,-,TRBV5-1,-
TGTGCCAGCAGTTACTCAAGCGGGGGCACCTACGAGCAGTACTTC,CASSYSSGGTYEQYF,TRBJ2-7,-,TRBV6-5,TRBD2
TGTGCCAGCAGCGCTGTATTGGGGGCCCGAGAAGCTTTCTTT,CASSAVLGAREAFF,TRBJ1-1,-,TRBV13,-
TGTGCCAGCTCACCAGGACACCCAGAACGCGAGCAGTACTTC,CASSPGHPEREQYF,TRBJ2-7,-,TRBV18,-
TGTGCCAGCAGCCACTGGGCTAGCGGCAAAGAGACCCAGTACTTC,CASSHWASGKETQYF,TRBJ2-5,-,TRBV7-9,TRBD2
TGTGCCAGCAATCGCCGAGGGACAGACCTCTACGAGCAGTACTTC,CASNRRGTDLYEQYF,TRBJ2-7,-,TRBV6-6,TRBD1
TGCGCCAGCAGCTTGCGTCGGGCAGGTCCCTACGAGCAGTACTTC,CASSLRRAGPYEQYF,TRBJ2-7,-,TRBV5-1,-
TGTGCCAGCAGCCCGGGACTCAGCTCTGGAAACACCATATATTTT,CASSPGLSSGNTIYF,TRBJ1-3,-,TRBV5-6,-